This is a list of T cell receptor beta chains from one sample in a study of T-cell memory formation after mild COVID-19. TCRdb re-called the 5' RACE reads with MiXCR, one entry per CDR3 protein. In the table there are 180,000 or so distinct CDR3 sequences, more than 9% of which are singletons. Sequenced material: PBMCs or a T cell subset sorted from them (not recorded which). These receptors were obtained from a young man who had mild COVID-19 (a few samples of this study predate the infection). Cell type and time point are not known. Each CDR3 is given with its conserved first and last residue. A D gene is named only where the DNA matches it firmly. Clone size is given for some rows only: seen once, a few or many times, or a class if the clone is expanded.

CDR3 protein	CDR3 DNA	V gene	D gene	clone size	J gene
CSAGTENIQYF	TGCAGTGCTGGGACAGAAAACATTCAGTACTTC	TRBV20-1	TRBD1	-	TRBJ2-4
CASSQEAGGTEETQYF	TGTGCCAGCAGCCAGGAGGCTGGGGGGACAGAAGAGACCCAGTACTTC	TRBV4-2	-	-	TRBJ2-5
CASSSRQGTANSPLHF	TGTGCCAGCAGCTCAAGACAGGGAACCGCTAATTCACCCCTCCACTTT	TRBV7-2	TRBD1	many	TRBJ1-6
CASSLFGGLNGYTF	TGTGCCAGCAGCTTATTCGGGGGCCTCAATGGCTACACCTTC	TRBV7-8	-	few	TRBJ1-2
CASRDGFSGNTIYF	TGCGCCAGCAGGGACGGTTTCTCTGGAAACACCATATATTTT	TRBV5-1	-	few	TRBJ1-3
CASSLVAGNQPQHF	TGCGCCAGCAGCTTGGTGGCAGGTAATCAGCCCCAGCATTTT	TRBV5-1	-	-	TRBJ1-5
CASSRSVHYEQYF	TGCGCCAGCAGCCGGAGCGTACACTACGAGCAGTACTTC	TRBV4-1	-	many	TRBJ2-7
CASSPLGQGATEAFF	TGTGCCAGTAGTCCCCTCGGACAGGGCGCCACTGAAGCTTTCTTT	TRBV19	TRBD1	few	TRBJ1-1
CASRIGDRRNSPLHF	TGTGCCAGCAGGATAGGGGACAGACGAAATTCACCCCTCCACTTT	TRBV6-1	TRBD1	once	TRBJ1-6
CASSPRVVVLQEQFF	TGTGCCAGCAGCCCTCGGGTGGTAGTTCTTCAGGAGCAGTTCTTC	TRBV7-9	-	-	TRBJ2-1
CASRADSNTGELFF	TGTGCCAGCAGGGCGGACAGTAACACCGGGGAGCTGTTTTTT	TRBV9	-	-	TRBJ2-2
CASSEWQEETQYF	TGTGCCAGCAGTGAATGGCAGGAAGAGACCCAGTACTTC	TRBV25-1	-	-	TRBJ2-5
CASRKDRGPETQYF	TGTGCCAGCAGGAAGGACAGGGGTCCAGAGACCCAGTACTTC	TRBV7-9	TRBD1	many	TRBJ2-5
CASLAFSYGYTF	TGTGCCAGTCTAGCCTTCTCCTATGGCTACACCTTC	TRBV19	-	-	TRBJ1-2
CASSHRDIYNEQFF	TGTGCCAGCAGCCATCGGGATATATACAATGAGCAGTTCTTC	TRBV7-2	-	many	TRBJ2-1
CASSLEGEANYGYTF	TGTGCCAGCAGTTTGGAGGGGGAGGCCAACTATGGCTACACCTTC	TRBV28	-	-	TRBJ1-2
CASSVPALSIQYF	TGTGCCAGCAGCGTCCCGGCCCTTTCCATTCAGTACTTC	TRBV7-2	-	few	TRBJ2-4
CASSQRQGLYEQYF	TGCGCCAGCAGCCAGAGACAGGGGCTTTACGAGCAGTACTTC	TRBV4-3	TRBD1	few	TRBJ2-7
CASSLVPGGKSDTQYF	TGTGCCAGCAGTTTAGTTCCAGGGGGAAAATCAGATACGCAGTATTTT	TRBV12-3/TRBV12-4	TRBD1	many	TRBJ2-3
CASTSGGALGEQFF	TGTGCCAGCACCAGCGGGGGGGCCTTGGGTGAGCAGTTCTTC	TRBV12-3/TRBV12-4	TRBD2	few	TRBJ2-1
CASSRLQTGRWKLFF	TGTGCCAGCAGCCGCCTCCAGACAGGAAGGTGGAAACTGTTTTTT	TRBV12-3/TRBV12-4	-	few	TRBJ1-4
CSVRTGSYNEQFF	TGCAGCGTTAGGACAGGATCCTACAATGAGCAGTTCTTC	TRBV29-1	TRBD1	many	TRBJ2-1
CASRITQGYNQPQHF	TGTGCCAGCAGGATAACACAGGGGTACAATCAGCCCCAGCATTTT	TRBV12-3/TRBV12-4	TRBD1	many	TRBJ1-5